These T cell receptor beta chains were read from a single sample in a study of T cell changes during pregnancy in multiple sclerosis. Profiling relied on immunoSEQ multiplex PCR, and the TCRdb table lists in-frame clones only, not all of them. The data hold more than 45,000 clones, with nearly 95% observed a single time. This material consisted of CD4+ T cells from peripheral blood mononuclear cells, taken in the second trimester of pregnancy. These receptors were taken from a female donor with multiple sclerosis, enrolled in a pregnancy study. Each CDR3 is given with its conserved first and last residue. D genes are given only for firm matches. Size is stated for part of the rows, as once, few or many counts, or as a class when the clone is expanded.

clone_size	d_call	v_call	j_call	cdr3_nt	cdr3_aa
NA	NA	TRBV1	TRBJ2-7	TGCACCAGCAGCCAAACCAAACCGGGACTAGCGCGCCCCTACGAGCAGTACTTC	CTSSQTKPGLARPYEQYF
NA	NA	TRBV4-1	TRBJ1-4	TGCGCCAGCAGCCAAGATTGGGGTACTGAGGAGGCAACTAATGAAAAACTGTTTTTT	CASSQDWGTEEATNEKLFF
NA	TRBD2	TRBV15	TRBJ2-1	TGTGCCACCCGAGCGGGGAGCTCCTACAATGAGCAGTTCTTC	CATRAGSSYNEQFF
NA	TRBD2	TRBV5-1	TRBJ2-7	TGCGCCAGCCGACCTCCGGGGGGTGCGGACGAGCAGTACTTC	CASRPPGGADEQYF
NA	TRBD1	TRBV28	TRBJ1-2	TGTGCCAGCAGTGGACAGGGAGGAGGCTACACCTTC	CASSGQGGGYTF
NA	TRBD2	TRBV5-8	TRBJ2-7	TGTGCCAGCAGCATAAGCGGGGGGCACGATTACGAGCAGTACTTC	CASSISGGHDYEQYF
NA	TRBD1	TRBV11-1	TRBJ1-2	TGTGCCAGCAGCAAAACTCAGGGGGTGGACTATGGCTACACCTTC	CASSKTQGVDYGYTF
NA	TRBD2	TRBV5-1	TRBJ2-5	TGCGCCAGCAGCTGGACTAGCGGGGGTTCAGAGACCCAGTACTTC	CASSWTSGGSETQYF
NA	NA	TRBV4-2	TRBJ1-2	TGTGCCAGCAGCCAAGATAACAGGGTCTATGGCTACACCTTC	CASSQDNRVYGYTF
NA	TRBD2	TRBV14	TRBJ2-2	TGTGCCAGCAGCCAACCGGGACTAGCAACCGGGGAGCTGTTTTTT	CASSQPGLATGELFF
once	TRBD2	TRBV2	TRBJ2-1	TGTGCCAGCAGTCTCGCAGGGACTAGCATCTACAATGAGCAGTTCTTC	CASSLAGTSIYNEQFF
NA	NA	TRBV5-1	TRBJ2-2	TGCGCCAGCAGCTTGATTGGGGGCTACACCGGGGAGCTGTTTTTT	CASSLIGGYTGELFF
NA	NA	TRBV5-1	TRBJ1-5	TGCGCCAGCAGCTTGTATCCGGGTAGCAATCAGCCCCAGCATTTT	CASSLYPGSNQPQHF
NA	TRBD1	TRBV7-2	TRBJ2-7	TGTGCCAGCAGCTTAGCTGGAGGACCAGGGGGCGGGGTGCAGTACTTC	CASSLAGGPGGGVQYF
NA	TRBD1	TRBV11-2	TRBJ1-1	TGTGCCAGCAGCTTAACCCAGACAGGGATGGAAGCTTTCTTT	CASSLTQTGMEAFF
NA	TRBD2	TRBV7-2	TRBJ2-4	TGTGCCAGCAGCTTTACCCGGGACTACCTGCTTGGGGATCAGTACTTC	CASSFTRDYLLGDQYF
NA	TRBD1	TRBV30	TRBJ1-6	TGTGCCAGATCGAGAACAGGGGGTACGAATAATTCACCCCTCCACTTT	CARSRTGGTNNSPLHF
few	TRBD1	TRBV27	TRBJ2-7	TGTGCCAGCAAACCGGGAACAGGGGGCTCCTACGAGCAGTACTTC	CASKPGTGGSYEQYF
NA	NA	TRBV7-3	TRBJ2-7	TGTGCCAGCAGCTTCTCCCGGGACACCTACGAGCAGTACTTC	CASSFSRDTYEQYF
NA	NA	TRBV5-1	TRBJ1-1	TGCGCCAGCAGCTCGGTGCAGGGGAGCACTGAAGCTTTCTTT	CASSSVQGSTEAFF
NA	NA	TRBV28	TRBJ1-2	TGTGCCAGCACCCCCCCCGGGGACTATGGCTACACCTTC	CASTPPGDYGYTF
NA	TRBD1	TRBV18	TRBJ1-2	TGTGCCAGCTCTCTCCAGGGGGGCGACAACTATGGCTACACCTTC	CASSLQGGDNYGYTF
NA	TRBD1	TRBV5-6	TRBJ1-2	TGTGCCAGCAGCCCCCGGACAGGGGAAAGCTACACCTTC	CASSPRTGESYTF
NA	NA	TRBV30	TRBJ2-5	TGTGCCTGGAGTGTGCCATCTTCCCGGCAGTACTTC	CAWSVPSSRQYF
once	NA	TRBV5-6	TRBJ2-7	TGTGCCAGCAGCTTGGGACAGGTCCCATGGGAGCAGTACTTC	CASSLGQVPWEQYF
NA	TRBD1	TRBV6-6	TRBJ1-1	TGTGCCAGCAGTCTCCGGACAGGAGGCACTGAAGCTTTCTTT	CASSLRTGGTEAFF
NA	NA	TRBV12-5	TRBJ2-1	TGTGCTAGTGGTTTGTTTCCGGTCCACAATGAGCAGTTCTTC	CASGLFPVHNEQFF
NA	NA	TRBV25-1	TRBJ2-2	TGTGCCAGCAGTGAATCCGGCCCGGGGAGGACCGGGGAGCTGTTTTTT	CASSESGPGRTGELFF